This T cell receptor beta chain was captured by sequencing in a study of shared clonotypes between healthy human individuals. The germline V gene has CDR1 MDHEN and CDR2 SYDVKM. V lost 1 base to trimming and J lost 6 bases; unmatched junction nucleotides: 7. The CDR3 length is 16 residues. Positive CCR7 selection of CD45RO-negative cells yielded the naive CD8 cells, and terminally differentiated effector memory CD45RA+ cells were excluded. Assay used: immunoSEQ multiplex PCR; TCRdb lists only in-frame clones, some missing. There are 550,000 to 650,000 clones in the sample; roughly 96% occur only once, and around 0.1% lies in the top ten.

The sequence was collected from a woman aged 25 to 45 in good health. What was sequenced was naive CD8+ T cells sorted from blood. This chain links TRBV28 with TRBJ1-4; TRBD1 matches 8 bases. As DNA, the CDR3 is TGTGCCAGCAGTTTATTGGACAGGGTGAGGGATGAAAAACTGTTTTTT. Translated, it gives CASSLLDRVRDEKLFF.